This TCR beta chain stems from a study of cytomegalovirus exposure and HLA in healthy donors. The CDR3 sequence is 17 residues long. From germline, CDR1 is SNHLY and CDR2 FYNNEI. V was pared by 2 bases and J by 3 bases, with 17 bases between. Study-level points and caveats: Testing in vitro showed a few CMV-associated chains specific for CMV antigens.

Comments on this clone: Its target is unknown.

Profiled with immunoSEQ multiplex PCR; TCRdb holds only in-frame clones, not every one. The sample records 300,000 to 400,000 clones, 80% to 90% being singletons. This sequence joins TRBV2 and TRBJ1-5, with D hard to call. The specimen sequenced was PBMCs. This receptor was identified in a young woman in good health and CMV-seronegative. The CDR3 bases are TGTGCCAGCAGTGAAAAATTGAGGGAACGGCTCAATCAGCCCCAGCATTTT. Amino acid sequence: CASSEKLRERLNQPQHF.